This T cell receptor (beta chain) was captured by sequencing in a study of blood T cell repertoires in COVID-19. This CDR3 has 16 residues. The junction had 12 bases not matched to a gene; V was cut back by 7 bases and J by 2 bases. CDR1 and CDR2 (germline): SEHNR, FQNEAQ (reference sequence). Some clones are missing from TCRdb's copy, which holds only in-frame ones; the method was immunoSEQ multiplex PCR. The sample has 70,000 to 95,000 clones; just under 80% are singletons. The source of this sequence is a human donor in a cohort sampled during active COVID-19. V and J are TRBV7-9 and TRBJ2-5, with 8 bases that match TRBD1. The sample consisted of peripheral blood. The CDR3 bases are TGTGCCAGCAAATTCGGACAGGGTTCGGGGCAAGAGACCCAGTACTTC. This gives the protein CASKFGQGSGQETQYF.